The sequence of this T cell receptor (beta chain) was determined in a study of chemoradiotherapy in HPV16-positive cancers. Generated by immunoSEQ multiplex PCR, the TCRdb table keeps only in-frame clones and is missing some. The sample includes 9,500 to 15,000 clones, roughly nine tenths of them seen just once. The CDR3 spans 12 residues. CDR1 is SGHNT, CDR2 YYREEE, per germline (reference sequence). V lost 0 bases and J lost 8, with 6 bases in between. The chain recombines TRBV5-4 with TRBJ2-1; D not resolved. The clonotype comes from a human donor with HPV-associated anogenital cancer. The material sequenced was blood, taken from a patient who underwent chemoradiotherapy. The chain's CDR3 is CASSLAWDEQFF. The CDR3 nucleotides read TGTGCCAGCAGCTTGGCCTGGGATGAGCAGTTCTTC.